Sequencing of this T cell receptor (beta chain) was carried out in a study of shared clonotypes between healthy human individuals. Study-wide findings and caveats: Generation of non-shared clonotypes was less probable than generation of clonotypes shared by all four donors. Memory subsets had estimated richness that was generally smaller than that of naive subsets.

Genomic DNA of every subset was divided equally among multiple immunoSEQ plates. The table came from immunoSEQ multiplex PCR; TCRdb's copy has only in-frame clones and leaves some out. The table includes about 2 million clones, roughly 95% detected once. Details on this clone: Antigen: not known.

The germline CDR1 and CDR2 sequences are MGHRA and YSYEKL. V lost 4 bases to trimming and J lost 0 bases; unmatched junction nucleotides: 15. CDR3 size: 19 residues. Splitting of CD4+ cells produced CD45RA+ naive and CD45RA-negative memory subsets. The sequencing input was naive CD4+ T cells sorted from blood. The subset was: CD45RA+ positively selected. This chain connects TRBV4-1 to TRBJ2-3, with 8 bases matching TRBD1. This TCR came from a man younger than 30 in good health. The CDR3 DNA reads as TGCGCCAGCAGCCTTGATGGGGCCGCAGGGGGCGAGAGCACAGATACGCAGTATTTT. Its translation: CASSLDGAAGGESTDTQYF.